A selection of T cell receptor beta chains follows, all from one sample in a study of response to subunit inactivated influenza vaccine. TCRdb called the RT-PCR reads again in MiXCR, with one record for every CDR3 protein. The sample includes under 550,000 distinct CDR3 sequences, around 8% of them seen just once. The specimen was PBMCs from blood, collected around 2 years after vaccination. The receptors originated from a man aged 50 to 69 who received an inactivated influenza vaccine. Each CDR3 is given with its conserved first and last residue. The order of the fields is V gene, CDR3 length, clone size, D gene, J gene, CDR3 DNA, CDR3 protein. A D gene is named only where the DNA matches it firmly. Expanded clones get a size class; other rows say once, few or many, or leave the size out.

v_call: TRBV20-1; cdr3_length: 16; clone_size: -; d_call: TRBD1; j_call: TRBJ2-5; cdr3_nt: TGCAGTGCTAGAGATTCGGGGACAGGGGTCGGGGAGACCCAGTACTTC; cdr3_aa: CSARDSGTGVGETQYF
v_call: TRBV6-2/TRBV6-3; cdr3_length: 11; clone_size: few; d_call: -; j_call: TRBJ1-5; cdr3_nt: TGTGCCACGGGGACTTCTCAGCCCCAGCATTTT; cdr3_aa: CATGTSQPQHF
v_call: TRBV27; cdr3_length: 17; clone_size: few; d_call: -; j_call: TRBJ2-6; cdr3_nt: TGTGCCAGCAGTTTATCGGCAGTCACAATCGGGGCCAACGTCCTGACTTTC; cdr3_aa: CASSLSAVTIGANVLTF
v_call: TRBV7-2; cdr3_length: 13; clone_size: many; d_call: TRBD1; j_call: TRBJ2-1; cdr3_nt: TGTGCCAGCAGCTTAGACAGGGGCCATGAGCAGTTCTTC; cdr3_aa: CASSLDRGHEQFF
v_call: TRBV28; cdr3_length: 16; clone_size: many; d_call: -; j_call: TRBJ2-3; cdr3_nt: TGTGCCAGCAGTTTTTCTGGGCAGGGAAACACAGATACGCAGTATTTT; cdr3_aa: CASSFSGQGNTDTQYF
v_call: TRBV5-5; cdr3_length: 14; clone_size: few; d_call: -; j_call: TRBJ1-5; cdr3_nt: TGTGCCAGCTCGCGGGAATTTAGCAATCAGCCCCAGCATTTT; cdr3_aa: CASSREFSNQPQHF
v_call: TRBV7-2; cdr3_length: 15; clone_size: -; d_call: TRBD2; j_call: TRBJ2-3; cdr3_nt: TGTGCCAGCAGCTTTGGGGGCGGGAGGCCAGATACGCAGTATTTT; cdr3_aa: CASSFGGGRPDTQYF
v_call: TRBV30; cdr3_length: 15; clone_size: many; d_call: -; j_call: TRBJ2-3; cdr3_nt: TGTGCCTGGAGTCCCGGCGGACGGGGGTCGGATACGCAGTATTTT; cdr3_aa: CAWSPGGRGSDTQYF
v_call: TRBV20-1; cdr3_length: 12; clone_size: few; d_call: -; j_call: TRBJ2-7; cdr3_nt: TGCAGTGCTAGTGTAGATTCCTACGAGCAGTACTTC; cdr3_aa: CSASVDSYEQYF
v_call: TRBV20-1; cdr3_length: 15; clone_size: many; d_call: -; j_call: TRBJ2-3; cdr3_nt: TGCAGTGCTAGAGGCCACGGGACAAACACAGATACGCAGTATTTT; cdr3_aa: CSARGHGTNTDTQYF
v_call: TRBV12-3/TRBV12-4; cdr3_length: 15; clone_size: many; d_call: TRBD2; j_call: TRBJ2-1; cdr3_nt: TGTGCCAGCAGTCCACGGACTAGCGGGGGCAATGAGCAGTTCTTC; cdr3_aa: CASSPRTSGGNEQFF
v_call: TRBV10-3; cdr3_length: 16; clone_size: few; d_call: TRBD1; j_call: TRBJ2-1; cdr3_nt: TGTGCCACCCTGGGCCCAAGAGGGGGCCGAACCAATGAGCAGTTCTTC; cdr3_aa: CATLGPRGGRTNEQFF
v_call: TRBV29-1; cdr3_length: 13; clone_size: many; d_call: TRBD1; j_call: TRBJ1-2; cdr3_nt: TGCAGCGTCGGAGACAGGGATAACTATGGCTACACCTTC; cdr3_aa: CSVGDRDNYGYTF
v_call: TRBV4-1; cdr3_length: 17; clone_size: few; d_call: -; j_call: TRBJ2-1; cdr3_nt: TGCGCCAGCAGCCAAGATCCCATAAGGGGCCAAAACAATGAGCAGTTCTTC; cdr3_aa: CASSQDPIRGQNNEQFF
v_call: TRBV5-1; cdr3_length: 15; clone_size: -; d_call: -; j_call: TRBJ1-5; cdr3_nt: TGCGCCAGCAGCTTGGATCCGGTTAGCAATCAGCCCCAGCATTTT; cdr3_aa: CASSLDPVSNQPQHF
v_call: TRBV27; cdr3_length: 14; clone_size: -; d_call: -; j_call: TRBJ2-2; cdr3_nt: TGTGCCAGCAGTTTAACAGAGTGGACCGGGGAGCTGTTTTTT; cdr3_aa: CASSLTEWTGELFF
v_call: TRBV19; cdr3_length: 13; clone_size: -; d_call: -; j_call: TRBJ2-7; cdr3_nt: TGTGCCAGTAGTATAGGCTCGCTCTACGAGCAGTACTTC; cdr3_aa: CASSIGSLYEQYF
v_call: TRBV27; cdr3_length: 16; clone_size: many; d_call: TRBD2; j_call: TRBJ2-5; cdr3_nt: TGTGCCAGCAGGCCAGTGGGACTAGCGGAGAAAGAGACCCAGTACTTC; cdr3_aa: CASRPVGLAEKETQYF
v_call: TRBV10-3; cdr3_length: 15; clone_size: few; d_call: TRBD2; j_call: TRBJ2-5; cdr3_nt: TGTGCCATCAGAGAGAACACTAGCGGAAAAGAGACCCAGTACTTC; cdr3_aa: CAIRENTSGKETQYF
v_call: TRBV11-2; cdr3_length: 18; clone_size: many; d_call: -; j_call: TRBJ1-5; cdr3_nt: TGTGCCAGCAGCTTAGTCTCTGGGTGGGGTAATAGCAATCAGCCCCAGCATTTT; cdr3_aa: CASSLVSGWGNSNQPQHF
v_call: TRBV3-1; cdr3_length: 15; clone_size: -; d_call: -; j_call: TRBJ2-3; cdr3_nt: TGTGCCAGCAGCCAAGATGGAATAGCAGCTGATACGCAGTATTTT; cdr3_aa: CASSQDGIAADTQYF
v_call: TRBV20-1; cdr3_length: 14; clone_size: few; d_call: TRBD1; j_call: TRBJ1-2; cdr3_nt: TGCAGTGCTAGAGAAGAACAGGGGGTCGGGGGCTACACCTTC; cdr3_aa: CSAREEQGVGGYTF
v_call: TRBV7-8; cdr3_length: 16; clone_size: -; d_call: TRBD2; j_call: TRBJ2-3; cdr3_nt: TGTGCCAGCAGCTCTGGGACTAGCGGGTTCGTAGATACGCAGTATTTT; cdr3_aa: CASSSGTSGFVDTQYF
v_call: TRBV20-1; cdr3_length: 11; clone_size: -; d_call: -; j_call: TRBJ2-5; cdr3_nt: TGCAGTGAGAGAGCGGGAGAGACCCAGTACTTC; cdr3_aa: CSERAGETQYF
v_call: TRBV29-1; cdr3_length: 13; clone_size: few; d_call: TRBD1; j_call: TRBJ2-2; cdr3_nt: TGCAGCACTACAGGGGGAGGCACCGGGGAGCTGTTTTTT; cdr3_aa: CSTTGGGTGELFF
v_call: TRBV20-1; cdr3_length: 13; clone_size: -; d_call: -; j_call: TRBJ2-3; cdr3_nt: TGCAGTGCAAACTACTATAGCACAGATACGCAGTATTTT; cdr3_aa: CSANYYSTDTQYF
v_call: TRBV14; cdr3_length: 15; clone_size: many; d_call: -; j_call: TRBJ2-1; cdr3_nt: TGTGCCAGCAGCCGAGAAATAGTGTCCTACAATGAGCAGTTCTTC; cdr3_aa: CASSREIVSYNEQFF
v_call: TRBV7-9; cdr3_length: 14; clone_size: few; d_call: -; j_call: TRBJ1-5; cdr3_nt: TGTGCCAGCCAGTTTGCGACCGGCAATCAGCCCCAGCATTTT; cdr3_aa: CASQFATGNQPQHF
v_call: TRBV4-3; cdr3_length: 14; clone_size: few; d_call: -; j_call: TRBJ2-7; cdr3_nt: TGCGCCAGCAGCCTCCTCCAGGGAACCCACGAGCAGTACTTC; cdr3_aa: CASSLLQGTHEQYF
v_call: TRBV6-2/TRBV6-3; cdr3_length: 13; clone_size: -; d_call: TRBD1; j_call: TRBJ1-1; cdr3_nt: TGTGCCAGCACCATGACAGGGTGGACTGAAGCTTTCTTT; cdr3_aa: CASTMTGWTEAFF
v_call: TRBV7-2; cdr3_length: 13; clone_size: many; d_call: -; j_call: TRBJ2-5; cdr3_nt: TGTGCCAGCAGCTCTGAACGACAAGAGACCCAGTACTTC; cdr3_aa: CASSSERQETQYF
v_call: TRBV4-3; cdr3_length: 16; clone_size: many; d_call: -; j_call: TRBJ1-5; cdr3_nt: TGCGCCAGCAGCCAAGGCACAGGGACGGGCAATCAGCCCCAGCATTTT; cdr3_aa: CASSQGTGTGNQPQHF
v_call: TRBV10-2; cdr3_length: 17; clone_size: many; d_call: TRBD1; j_call: TRBJ1-5; cdr3_nt: TGCGCCAGCAGCAAAGCAGGGGGCAGTTCGAGCAATCAGCCCCAGCATTTT; cdr3_aa: CASSKAGGSSSNQPQHF
v_call: TRBV12-3/TRBV12-4; cdr3_length: 15; clone_size: -; d_call: -; j_call: TRBJ1-2; cdr3_nt: TGTGCCAGCAGTTTAGTTTATAACGCTAACTATGGCTACACCTTC; cdr3_aa: CASSLVYNANYGYTF
v_call: TRBV6-2/TRBV6-3; cdr3_length: 15; clone_size: -; d_call: -; j_call: TRBJ1-1; cdr3_nt: TGTGCCAGCAGCCGCTCCGGCGGGGCAAACACTGAAGCTTTCTTT; cdr3_aa: CASSRSGGANTEAFF
v_call: TRBV29-1; cdr3_length: 14; clone_size: many; d_call: TRBD2; j_call: TRBJ2-3; cdr3_nt: TGCAGCGTTGTCCTAGCGGGAGTTTCCGATACGCAGTATTTT; cdr3_aa: CSVVLAGVSDTQYF
v_call: TRBV21-1; cdr3_length: 14; clone_size: few; d_call: -; j_call: TRBJ1-6; cdr3_nt: TGTGCCAGCAGCAAATTGGCGGATAATTCACCCCTCCACTTT; cdr3_aa: CASSKLADNSPLHF
v_call: TRBV7-6; cdr3_length: 16; clone_size: -; d_call: TRBD1; j_call: TRBJ2-2; cdr3_nt: TGTGCCAGCAGCTTAGCAGGAGGACAGGGGGCCGGGGAGCTGTTTTTT; cdr3_aa: CASSLAGGQGAGELFF
v_call: TRBV15; cdr3_length: 15; clone_size: -; d_call: -; j_call: TRBJ1-2; cdr3_nt: TGTGCCACCAGCGGACGGGACACTCGAAGGGATGGCTACACCTTC; cdr3_aa: CATSGRDTRRDGYTF
v_call: TRBV29-1; cdr3_length: 14; clone_size: many; d_call: TRBD2; j_call: TRBJ2-7; cdr3_nt: TGCAGCGCCGCCCCTCGGGGGGATACGTACGAGCAGTACTTC; cdr3_aa: CSAAPRGDTYEQYF
v_call: TRBV4-2; cdr3_length: 15; clone_size: -; d_call: TRBD1; j_call: TRBJ2-2; cdr3_nt: TGTGCCAGCAGCCCGGGACAGGGACCCACCGGGGAGCTGGTTTTT; cdr3_aa: CASSPGQGPTGELVF
v_call: TRBV25-1; cdr3_length: 15; clone_size: -; d_call: -; j_call: TRBJ1-1; cdr3_nt: TGTGCCAGCAGTGATTCGAGGGCCGGGGACACTGAAGCTTTCTTT; cdr3_aa: CASSDSRAGDTEAFF
v_call: TRBV7-9; cdr3_length: 13; clone_size: few; d_call: -; j_call: TRBJ2-7; cdr3_nt: TGTGCCAGCAGCTTAGGAGTGGAGGGGGAGCAGTACTTC; cdr3_aa: CASSLGVEGEQYF
v_call: TRBV6-1; cdr3_length: 16; clone_size: few; d_call: TRBD2; j_call: TRBJ2-3; cdr3_nt: TGTGCCAGCAGTCATCGGGGGGGGCTGGGCACAGATACGCAGTATTTT; cdr3_aa: CASSHRGGLGTDTQYF
v_call: TRBV20-1; cdr3_length: 13; clone_size: many; d_call: -; j_call: TRBJ1-4; cdr3_nt: TGCAGTGCTAGATCAGCCTATCCTGAAAAACTGTTTTTT; cdr3_aa: CSARSAYPEKLFF